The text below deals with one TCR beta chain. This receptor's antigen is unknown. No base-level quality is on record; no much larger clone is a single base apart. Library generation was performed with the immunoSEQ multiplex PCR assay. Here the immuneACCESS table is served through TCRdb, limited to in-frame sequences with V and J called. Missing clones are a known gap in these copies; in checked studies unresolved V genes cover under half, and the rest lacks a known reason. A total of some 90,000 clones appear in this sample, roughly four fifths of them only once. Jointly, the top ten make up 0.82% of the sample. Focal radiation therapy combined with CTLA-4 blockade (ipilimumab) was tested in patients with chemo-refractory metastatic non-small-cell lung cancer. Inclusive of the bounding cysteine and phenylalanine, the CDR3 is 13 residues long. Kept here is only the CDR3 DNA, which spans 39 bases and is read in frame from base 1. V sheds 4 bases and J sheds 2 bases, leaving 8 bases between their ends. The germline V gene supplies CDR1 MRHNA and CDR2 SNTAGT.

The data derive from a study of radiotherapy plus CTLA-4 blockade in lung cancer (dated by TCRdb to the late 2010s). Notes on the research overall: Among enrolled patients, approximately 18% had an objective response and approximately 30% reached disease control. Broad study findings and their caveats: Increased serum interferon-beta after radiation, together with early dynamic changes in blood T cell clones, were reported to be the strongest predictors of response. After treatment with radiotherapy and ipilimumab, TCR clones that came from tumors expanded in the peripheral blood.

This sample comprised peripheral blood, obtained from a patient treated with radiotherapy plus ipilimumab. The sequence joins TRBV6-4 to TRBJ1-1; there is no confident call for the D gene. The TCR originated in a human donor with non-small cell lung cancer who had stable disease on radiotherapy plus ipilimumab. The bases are TGTGCCAGCAGTGTACGGACCAACACTGAAGCTTTCTTT. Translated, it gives CASSVRTNTEAFF.